This TCR beta chain was sequenced for a study (dated by TCRdb to about 2017). Regarding the study in general: Sequence and structural analyses were applied in the study to characterize human CD8+ TCR repertoires that recognize immunodominant viral antigens.

This clonotype was observed once. The antigen it binds to is not known. No base-level quality is on record; no much larger clone is a single base apart. One read alone is weak evidence. The paper's findings and limits, for the study overall: Reports indicated that CD8+ TCR repertoires specific to different immunodominant viral antigens were highly diverse and distinct from one another.

Sequencing relied on an Illumina HiSeq 2500. TCRdb trimmed the raw reads at Q25, called clones with MiXCR and kept productive beta chains. Every entry covers one CDR3 protein and lists the most common genes and DNA from its rows. The sample records about 1,800 distinct CDR3 sequences, around 30% of which are singletons. The ten largest account for 4.5% to 6% of the sample. Spanning cysteine to phenylalanine, the CDR3 consists of 19 amino acids. Just the 57-base CDR3 DNA is kept, in frame starting at base 1. V lost 0 bases and J lost 0 bases; the stretch between them is 19 bases long. Taken from the germline V gene (reference sequence), the CDR1 and CDR2 loops are SGHKS and YYEKEE.

The chain uses TRBV5-5 and TRBJ2-1; a tentative D match to TRBD2 spans 6 bases. The receptor was derived from a female donor. Sequenced sample: CD8+ T cells (not recorded whether cultured). The base sequence is TGTGCCAGCAGCTTGGCCTACGGGGGAGCGTCCGACTCCTACAATGAGCAGTTCTTC. Translated, it reads CASSLAYGGASDSYNEQFF.